A selection of T cell receptor beta chains follows, all from one sample in a study of blood T cell repertoires in COVID-19. Clones were sequenced by immunoSEQ multiplex PCR, and TCRdb holds only the in-frame ones, with some missing. The data contain under 200,000 clones, roughly 87% of them seen just once; the ten biggest clones take up roughly 4%. Sequencing input: peripheral blood. The receptors shown here come from a woman aged 55 to 70 who had recovered from COVID-19. The CDR3 runs from the conserved cysteine through the conserved F or W. A D gene is named only where the DNA matches it firmly. The size entry is marked missing in some rows and otherwise reads once, few, many or a size class.

J gene | D gene | V gene | clone size | CDR3 DNA | CDR3 protein
TRBJ1-5 | TRBD1 | TRBV2 | once | TGTGCCAGCAGCGGGACAGGGGCGGTTCAGCCCCAGCATTTT | CASSGTGAVQPQHF
TRBJ1-5 | TRBD1 | TRBV19 | NA | TGTGCCAGTAGTATAGTGGGGACAGGGCGGCGATATAGCAATCAGCCCCAGCATTTT | CASSIVGTGRRYSNQPQHF
TRBJ1-1 | NA | TRBV3-1/TRBV3-2 | NA | TGTGCCAGCAGCCAGGAGGGGTCGGCGGGGAACACTGAAGCTTTCTTT | CASSQEGSAGNTEAFF
TRBJ1-2 | NA | TRBV4-1 | NA | TGCGCCAGCAGCCAAGATCCTGCACAAAGTGGCTACACCTTC | CASSQDPAQSGYTF
TRBJ1-5 | NA | TRBV2 | few | TGTGCCAGCAAGGCTGGCAGGGGAAATGAGCCCCAGCATTTT | CASKAGRGNEPQHF
TRBJ1-1 | TRBD1 | TRBV5-1 | NA | TGCGCCAGCAGCTTGGTGGCCCGGACAGGACCGAACACTGAAGCTTTCTTT | CASSLVARTGPNTEAFF
TRBJ1-5 | TRBD1 | TRBV5-1 | NA | TGCGCCAGCAGCCTGGGACAGGGAGGCAATCAGCCCCAGCATTTT | CASSLGQGGNQPQHF
TRBJ1-3 | NA | TRBV24-1 | NA | TGTGCCACCAGTGATACAAAATCTGGAAACACCATATATTTT | CATSDTKSGNTIYF
TRBJ1-6 | NA | TRBV3-1/TRBV3-2 | NA | TGTGCCAGCAGCTACCCAAGGGAGGGGGTACCCCTCCACTTT | CASSYPREGVPLHF
TRBJ2-5 | NA | TRBV3-1/TRBV3-2 | NA | TGTGCCAGCAGCCAAGGGCAGGGGCGCCAGGTACAAGAGACCCAGTACTTC | CASSQGQGRQVQETQYF
TRBJ2-7 | TRBD1 | TRBV6-2/TRBV6-3 | NA | TGTGCCAGCAGTGTGACAGGGCCCTACGAGCAGTACTTC | CASSVTGPYEQYF
TRBJ2-5 | NA | TRBV11-2 | NA | TGTGCCAGCAGACCGACTGCGACCCAAGAGACCCAGTACTTC | CASRPTATQETQYF
TRBJ2-1 | TRBD2 | TRBV2 | once | TGTGCCAGCAGTAAACTAGCGGGGGGATCCGATGAGCAGTTCTTC | CASSKLAGGSDEQFF
TRBJ2-5 | TRBD1 | TRBV5-4 | NA | TGTGCCAGCAGCTCCGGGGACAGGGCCCAAGAGACCCAGTACTTC | CASSSGDRAQETQYF
TRBJ1-2 | NA | TRBV6-5 | NA | TGTGCCAGCAGGAAAGACGGAGACTATGGCTACACCTTC | CASRKDGDYGYTF
TRBJ2-7 | NA | TRBV28 | NA | TGTGCCAGCAGTTTAAGGCTGGTAGGGGGACCTACCTACGAGCAGTACTTC | CASSLRLVGGPTYEQYF
TRBJ2-3 | NA | TRBV29-1 | NA | TGCAGCGGCCGGACAGCGGCAAGTGACCCAGATACGCAGTATTTT | CSGRTAASDPDTQYF
TRBJ2-7 | NA | TRBV6-1 | NA | TGTGCCAGCAGTGAAGTAGGGGACGGCGCGGGAGAGCAGTACTTC | CASSEVGDGAGEQYF
TRBJ2-3 | NA | TRBV24-1 | NA | TGTGCCACCAGTGATAGGGGGGGGGCTGATCCAGGCACAGATACGCAGTATTTT | CATSDRGGADPGTDTQYF
TRBJ1-2 | NA | TRBV28 | NA | TGTGCCAGCAGTATCCCGGGGACATTCGACTATGGCTACACCTTC | CASSIPGTFDYGYTF
TRBJ1-2 | TRBD1 | TRBV28 | NA | TGTGCCAGCATACCCCTAGAGGGGGCGACCCTTGGGTATGGCTACACCTTC | CASIPLEGATLGYGYTF
TRBJ1-6 | NA | TRBV11-2 | once | TGTGCCAGCAGCTCCGTGGGGGGGCGCGATAGGCGCCTCCACTTT | CASSSVGGRDRRLHF
TRBJ1-4 | NA | TRBV7-6 | NA | TGTGCCAGCAGCCAAGGGGCCAAAGAAAAACTGTTTTTT | CASSQGAKEKLFF
TRBJ2-3 | TRBD2 | TRBV10-1 | NA | TGCGCCAGCCGACTAGCGGGGGCCACAGATACGCAGTATTTT | CASRLAGATDTQYF
TRBJ1-3 | NA | TRBV7-9 | NA | TGTGCCAGCAGTGTCTATGAAAACACCATATATTTT | CASSVYENTIYF
TRBJ1-5 | NA | TRBV10-1 | once | TGCGCCAGCAACACTCGAGGGCCCCAGCATTTT | CASNTRGPQHF
TRBJ1-1 | TRBD1 | TRBV7-9 | NA | TGTGCCAGCAGTCGCCAGGGGGGCTACACTGAAGCTTTCTTT | CASSRQGGYTEAFF
TRBJ1-5 | TRBD1 | TRBV7-9 | few | TGTGCCAGCAGCACGGGACAGGGGGCTGGGGAGCCCCAGCATTTT | CASSTGQGAGEPQHF
TRBJ2-3 | NA | TRBV12-3/TRBV12-4 | NA | TGTGCCAGCAGTTTAACTGATACGCAGTATTTT | CASSLTDTQYF
TRBJ1-2 | TRBD1 | TRBV5-5 | few | TGTGCCAGCAGCTTCGGGCAGGGGGACTATGGCTACACCTTC | CASSFGQGDYGYTF
TRBJ1-5 | NA | TRBV7-9 | NA | TGTGCCAGCAGCCGCGGAGCAGAATTCAATCAGCCCCAGCATTTT | CASSRGAEFNQPQHF
TRBJ1-5 | NA | TRBV6-5 | once | TGTGCCAGCAGCTCTAGGGGGATGAATCAGCCCCAGCATTTT | CASSSRGMNQPQHF
TRBJ1-2 | NA | TRBV2 | NA | TGTGCCAGCAGTCCCCCGGGACACCTTCGTGGCGGCTACACCTTC | CASSPPGHLRGGYTF
TRBJ1-1 | NA | TRBV6-5 | once | TGTGCCAGCAGTAGATCGTGGGGGGGGAACACTGAAGCTTTCTTT | CASSRSWGGNTEAFF
TRBJ2-2 | NA | TRBV27 | once | TGTGCCAGCAGTTTATGGGGCATAAACACCGGGGAGCTGTTTTTT | CASSLWGINTGELFF
TRBJ1-6 | TRBD1 | TRBV30 | NA | TGTGCCTGGAGGCCGGGACAGGGACTGTCCTATAATTCACCCCTCCACTTT | CAWRPGQGLSYNSPLHF
TRBJ2-7 | TRBD1 | TRBV11-3 | NA | TGTGCCAGCAGCCCAGGAGGACAGGGACCTTCCTACGAGCAGTACTTC | CASSPGGQGPSYEQYF
TRBJ2-2 | TRBD2 | TRBV29-1 | once | TGCAGCGCGCTAGCGGGGACGAACACCGGGGAGCTGTTTTTT | CSALAGTNTGELFF
TRBJ1-2 | TRBD1 | TRBV3-1/TRBV3-2 | NA | TGTGCCAGCAGCCAAGGAGTAACAGGGGGCATCTATGGCTACACCTTC | CASSQGVTGGIYGYTF
TRBJ2-6 | TRBD1 | TRBV4-3 | NA | TGCGCCAGCAGCCAAGAGTTCGCGACAGGGGGTTCTGGGGCCAACGTCCTGACTTTC | CASSQEFATGGSGANVLTF
TRBJ2-4 | TRBD1 | TRBV5-1 | NA | TGCGCCAGCAGCTTGGCCCCGGGACAGGGCAACATTCAGTACTTC | CASSLAPGQGNIQYF
TRBJ1-5 | TRBD1 | TRBV12-3/TRBV12-4 | NA | TGTGCCAGCTCAACAGGGGACAATCAGCCCCAGCATTTT | CASSTGDNQPQHF
TRBJ2-2 | NA | TRBV19 | NA | TGTGCCAGTAGTGTTGGCAGTAGCGCCGGGGAGCTGTTTTTT | CASSVGSSAGELFF
TRBJ2-5 | NA | TRBV6-6 | NA | TGTGCCAGCAGTTACCCTTCGGAAGAGACCCAGTACTTC | CASSYPSEETQYF
TRBJ1-1 | TRBD1 | TRBV7-8 | NA | TGTGCCAGCAGCTACCCGGGACAGGGAGTGCCTGAAGCTTTCTTT | CASSYPGQGVPEAFF